This T cell receptor beta chain was sequenced in a study of T cells after yellow fever vaccination. Findings of the study overall: Abundant clonotypes from the bulk population could contaminate FACS-sorted repertoires. After the booster, 96% of CD4 and around nine tenths of CD8 primary-response clones were re-detected. A weaker secondary response peaked on day 5, the primary on day 15.

The CDR3 loop spans 12 amino acids. CDR1 and CDR2 from the germline V gene are GTSNPN and SVGIG (reference sequence). Losses at the gene ends were 0 bases for V and 11 bases for J; bases not matched to a gene: 6. Conversion of TCR transcripts into cDNA relied on 5'RACE template switching, which added a universal primer site and UMIs. TCRdb re-analysed the 5' RACE reads in MiXCR, keeping a single row per CDR3 protein. The sample records about 360,000 distinct CDR3 sequences, approximately 6% being singletons. About this clonotype itself: Antigen: not known.

This chain uses TRBV30 with TRBJ1-1, with 7 bases that match TRBD1. The TCR was taken from a man under 40 who received the YFV17D yellow fever vaccine. Specimen: PBMCs, collected 5 days after the yellow fever booster vaccination. The CDR3 region has the DNA TGTGCCTGGAGTGTACTTCAGGGGGAGGCTTTCTTT. This translates into CAWSVLQGEAFF.